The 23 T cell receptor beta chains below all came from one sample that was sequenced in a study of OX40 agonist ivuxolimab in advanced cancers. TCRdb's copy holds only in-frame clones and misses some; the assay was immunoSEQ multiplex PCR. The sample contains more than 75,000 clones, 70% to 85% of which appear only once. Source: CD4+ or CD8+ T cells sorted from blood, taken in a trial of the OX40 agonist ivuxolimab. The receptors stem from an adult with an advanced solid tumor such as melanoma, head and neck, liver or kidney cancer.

In nucleotides, the CDR3 is TGTGCCTGGAGTGTAAGACTTGCAACTAATGAAAAACTGTTTTTT. The encoded protein is CAWSVRLATNEKLFF. The V gene is TRBV30, the J gene TRBJ1-4; D unclear. This CDR3 comprises 15 residues. Germline CDR1 GTSNPN, CDR2 SVGIG (reference sequence). Trimming left V 0 bases short and J 0 bases short, with 8 bases between.

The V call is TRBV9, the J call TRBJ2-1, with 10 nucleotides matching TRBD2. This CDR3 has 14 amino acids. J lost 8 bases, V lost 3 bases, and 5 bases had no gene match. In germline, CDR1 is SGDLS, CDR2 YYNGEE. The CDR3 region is CASSASGGQDEQFF. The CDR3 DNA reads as TGTGCCAGCAGCGCTAGCGGGGGACAGGATGAGCAGTTCTTC.

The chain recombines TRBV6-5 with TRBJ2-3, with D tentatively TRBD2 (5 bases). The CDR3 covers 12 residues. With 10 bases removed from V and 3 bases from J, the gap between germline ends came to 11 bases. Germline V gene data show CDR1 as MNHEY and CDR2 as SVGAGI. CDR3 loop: CATRTGTDTQYF. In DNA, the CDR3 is TGTGCCACCAGGACGGGGACAGATACGCAGTATTTT.

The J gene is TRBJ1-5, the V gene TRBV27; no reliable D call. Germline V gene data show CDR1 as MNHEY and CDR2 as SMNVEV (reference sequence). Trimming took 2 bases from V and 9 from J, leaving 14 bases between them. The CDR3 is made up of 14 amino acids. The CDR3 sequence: CASSLRVQTGPQHF. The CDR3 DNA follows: TGTGCCAGCAGTTTAAGGGTCCAAACCGGGCCCCAGCATTTT.

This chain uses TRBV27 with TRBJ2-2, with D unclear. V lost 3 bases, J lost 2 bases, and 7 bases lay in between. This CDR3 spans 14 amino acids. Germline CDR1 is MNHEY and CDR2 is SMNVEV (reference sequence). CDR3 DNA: TGTGCCAGCAGTTTTTTAGGAAACACCGGGGAGCTGTTTTTT. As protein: CASSFLGNTGELFF.

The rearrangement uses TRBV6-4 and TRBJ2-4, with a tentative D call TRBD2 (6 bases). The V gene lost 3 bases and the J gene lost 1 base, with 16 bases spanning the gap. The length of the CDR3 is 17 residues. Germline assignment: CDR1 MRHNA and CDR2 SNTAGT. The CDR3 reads CASSDSAPREAKNIQYF. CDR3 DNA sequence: TGTGCCAGCAGTGATTCCGCGCCCCGGGAGGCCAAAAACATTCAGTACTTC.

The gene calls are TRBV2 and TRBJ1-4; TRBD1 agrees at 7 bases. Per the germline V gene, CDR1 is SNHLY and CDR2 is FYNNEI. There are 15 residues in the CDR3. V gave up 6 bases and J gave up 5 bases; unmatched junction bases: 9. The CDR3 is CASRTGQAGNEKLFF. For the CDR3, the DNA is TGTGCCAGCAGGACAGGACAGGCGGGAAATGAAAAACTGTTTTTT.

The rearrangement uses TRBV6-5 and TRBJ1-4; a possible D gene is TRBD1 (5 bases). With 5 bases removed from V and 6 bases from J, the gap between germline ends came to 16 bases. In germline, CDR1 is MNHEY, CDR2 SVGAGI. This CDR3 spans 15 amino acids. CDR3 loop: CASSRTVLRDEKLFF. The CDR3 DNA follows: TGTGCCAGCAGTCGGACGGTCCTCAGGGATGAAAAACTGTTTTTT.

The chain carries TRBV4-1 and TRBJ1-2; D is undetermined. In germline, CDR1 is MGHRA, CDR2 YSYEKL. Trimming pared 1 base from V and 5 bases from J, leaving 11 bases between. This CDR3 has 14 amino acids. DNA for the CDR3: TGCGCCAGCAGCCAAGGGGAAGGGAGGTATGGCTACACCTTC. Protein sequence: CASSQGEGRYGYTF.

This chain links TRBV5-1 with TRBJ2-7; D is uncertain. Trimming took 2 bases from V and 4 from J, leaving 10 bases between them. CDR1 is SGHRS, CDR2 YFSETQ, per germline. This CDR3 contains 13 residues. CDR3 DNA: TGCGCCAGCAGCTTAATTGGTGGTTACGAGCAGTACTTC. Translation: CASSLIGGYEQYF.

CDR3 loop: CASSRTGGNTGELFF. The CDR3 DNA follows: TGTGCCAGCTCACGGACAGGGGGGAACACCGGGGAGCTGTTTTTT. V gene TRBV6-1 combines with J gene TRBJ2-2; TRBD1 aligns across 10 bases. There are 15 residues in the CDR3. Germline V gene data show CDR1 as MNHNS and CDR2 as SASEGT. V trimming: 8 bases; J trimming: 1 base; junction bases outside the gene matches: 4.

The CDR3 spells CASSSGRSTDTQYF. CDR3 coding DNA: TGTGCCAGCAGCTCCGGACGGAGCACAGATACGCAGTATTTT. The chain couples TRBV7-7 to TRBJ2-3, with D unclear. Germline loops: CDR1 SSHAT, CDR2 FNYEAQ (reference sequence). Trimming pared 4 bases from V and 0 bases from J, leaving 8 bases between. CDR3 length: 14 amino acids. Drawing the rest from reference TRBV7-7 and TRBJ2-3, the complete variable domain is GAGVSQSPRYKVTKRGQDVTLRCDPISSHATLYWYQQALGQGPEFLTYFNYEAQPDKSGLPSDRFSAERPEGSISTLTIQRTEQRDSAMYRCASSSGRSTDTQYFGPGTRLTVL.

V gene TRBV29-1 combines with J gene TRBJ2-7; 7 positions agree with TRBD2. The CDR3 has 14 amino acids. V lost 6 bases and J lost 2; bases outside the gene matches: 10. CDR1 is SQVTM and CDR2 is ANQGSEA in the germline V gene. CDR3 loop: CSVHTNGRPYEQYF. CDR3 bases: TGCAGCGTCCACACAAACGGGAGGCCCTACGAGCAGTACTTC.

CDR3 bases: TGTGCCAGCAGCGGGCTGACGGGTGACTCTGAAGCTTTCTTT. As protein: CASSGLTGDSEAFF. The chain has TRBV9 and TRBJ1-1; D call uncertain. In germline, CDR1 is SGDLS, CDR2 YYNGEE. The germline V and J ends were trimmed by 3 bases and 6 bases, with 15 bases remaining between them. The CDR3 has 14 amino acids.

Here the CDR3 reads CASSLGLLGTGQNIQYF. CDR3 bases: TGTGCCAGCAGCTTAGGACTCCTCGGGACAGGTCAAAACATTCAGTACTTC. The chain combines TRBV7-2 with TRBJ2-4; 8 bases are a match to TRBD1. Germline trimming cut 1 base from V and 5 bases from J; bases unmatched to any gene: 10. CDR1 is SGHTA and CDR2 is FQGNSA in the germline V gene. The CDR3 contains 17 residues.

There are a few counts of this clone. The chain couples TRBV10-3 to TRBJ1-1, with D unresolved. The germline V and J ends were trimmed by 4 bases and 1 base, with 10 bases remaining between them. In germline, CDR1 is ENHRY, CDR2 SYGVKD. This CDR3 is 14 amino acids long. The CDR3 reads CAISGGNRNTEAFF. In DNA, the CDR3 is TGTGCCATCAGTGGAGGTAACAGGAACACTGAAGCTTTCTTT.

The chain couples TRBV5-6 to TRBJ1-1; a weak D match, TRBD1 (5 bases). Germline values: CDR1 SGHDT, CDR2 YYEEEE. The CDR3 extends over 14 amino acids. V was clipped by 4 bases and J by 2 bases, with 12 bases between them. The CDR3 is CASSPDSRNTEAFF. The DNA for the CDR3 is TGTGCCAGCAGCCCCGACAGTCGAAACACTGAAGCTTTCTTT.

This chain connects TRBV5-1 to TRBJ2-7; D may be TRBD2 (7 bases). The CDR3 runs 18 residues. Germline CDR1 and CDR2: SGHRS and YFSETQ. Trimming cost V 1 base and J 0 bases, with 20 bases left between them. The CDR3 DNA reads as TGCGCCAGCAGCTTGCGGTCTTGGTTGGGAGGGGGCTCCTACGAGCAGTACTTC. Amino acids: CASSLRSWLGGGSYEQYF.

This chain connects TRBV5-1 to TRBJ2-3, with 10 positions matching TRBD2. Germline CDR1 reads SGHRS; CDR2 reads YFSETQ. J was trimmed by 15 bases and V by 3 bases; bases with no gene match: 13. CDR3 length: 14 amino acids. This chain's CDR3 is CASSSGMASGRGYF. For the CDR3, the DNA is TGCGCCAGCAGCTCGGGAATGGCTAGCGGGAGAGGATATTTT.

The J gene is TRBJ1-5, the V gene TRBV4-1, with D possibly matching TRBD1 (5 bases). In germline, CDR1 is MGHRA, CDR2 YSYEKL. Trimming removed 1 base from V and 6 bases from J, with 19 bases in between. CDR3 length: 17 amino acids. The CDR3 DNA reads TGCGCCAGCAGCCAAGTCGGGGGGAGGTCGAAGGGTCAGCCCCAGCATTTT. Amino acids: CASSQVGGRSKGQPQHF.

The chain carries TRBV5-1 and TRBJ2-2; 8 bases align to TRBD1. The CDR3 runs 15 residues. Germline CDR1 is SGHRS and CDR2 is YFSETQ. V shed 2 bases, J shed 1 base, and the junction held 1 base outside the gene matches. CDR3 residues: CASSFGQGNTGELFF. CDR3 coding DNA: TGCGCCAGCAGCTTTGGACAGGGGAACACCGGGGAGCTGTTTTTT.

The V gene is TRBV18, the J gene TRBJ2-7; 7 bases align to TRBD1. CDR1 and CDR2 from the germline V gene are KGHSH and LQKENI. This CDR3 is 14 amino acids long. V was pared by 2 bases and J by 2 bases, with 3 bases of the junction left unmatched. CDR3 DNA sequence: TGTGCCAGCTCACCAGGACAGGCCACCTACGAGCAGTACTTC. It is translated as CASSPGQATYEQYF.

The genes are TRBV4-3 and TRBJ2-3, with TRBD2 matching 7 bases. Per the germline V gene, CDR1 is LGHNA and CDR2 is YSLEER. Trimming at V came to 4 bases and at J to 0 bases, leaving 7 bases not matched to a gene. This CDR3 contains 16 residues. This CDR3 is CASSRSGLGSTDTQYF. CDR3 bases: TGCGCCAGCAGCCGGAGCGGACTAGGGAGCACAGATACGCAGTATTTT.